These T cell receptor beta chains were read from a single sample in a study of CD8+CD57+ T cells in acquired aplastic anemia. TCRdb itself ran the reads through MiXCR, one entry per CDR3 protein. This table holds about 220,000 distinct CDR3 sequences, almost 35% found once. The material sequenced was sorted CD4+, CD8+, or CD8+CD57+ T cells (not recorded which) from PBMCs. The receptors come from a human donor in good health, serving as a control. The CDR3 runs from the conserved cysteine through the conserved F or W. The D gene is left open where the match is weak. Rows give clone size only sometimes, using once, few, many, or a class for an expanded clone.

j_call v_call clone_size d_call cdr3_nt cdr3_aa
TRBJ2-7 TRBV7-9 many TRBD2 TGTGCCAGCAGCTTAAAGTTAGCGGGAGGATCCTACGAGCAGTACTTC CASSLKLAGGSYEQYF
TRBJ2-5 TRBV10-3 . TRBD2 TGTGCCAGCTCACACCGGACTAGCGGAGAAGAGACCCAGTACTTC CASSHRTSGEETQYF
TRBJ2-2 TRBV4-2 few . TGTGCCAGCAGCCAAGATTTTGGGGGTGAAAGGGAGCTGTTTTTT CASSQDFGGERELFF
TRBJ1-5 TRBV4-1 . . TGCGCCAGCAGCCAAGATACGGCCGCTCGACAGCCCCAGCATTTT CASSQDTAARQPQHF
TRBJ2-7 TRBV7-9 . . TGTGCCAGCAGCTCCGTCAGTGGGCGGGAGCAGTACTTC CASSSVSGREQYF
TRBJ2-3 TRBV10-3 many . TGTGCCATCAGTGAGTCTTCGCTCTCAGTTACGCAGTATTTT CAISESSLSVTQYF
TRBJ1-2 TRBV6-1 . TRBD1 TGTGCCAGCAGCCACCAGACAGGGGGCGCGGATTGGTATGGCTACACCTTC CASSHQTGGADWYGYTF
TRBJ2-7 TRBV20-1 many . TGCAGTGTCTTGGGGGCAGGATCGTACGAGCAGTACTTC CSVLGAGSYEQYF
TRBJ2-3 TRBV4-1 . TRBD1 TGCGCCAGCAGCCAAGTGGGACAGAAACACACAGATACGCAGTATTTT CASSQVGQKHTDTQYF
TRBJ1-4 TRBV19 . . TGTGCCAGTAGTATATCAGGAAGAAAAACTGTTTTT CASSISGRKTVF
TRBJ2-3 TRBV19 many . TGTGCCAGTACCAACGGACTGGGGGTAGATACGCAGTATTTT CASTNGLGVDTQYF
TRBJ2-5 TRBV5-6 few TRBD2 TGTGCCAGCACACAATGGGCCCGGAGCGGGGGACAAGAGACCCAGTACTTC CASTQWARSGGQETQYF
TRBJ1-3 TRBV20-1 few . TGCAGTGCTAGAGAGGCCCGACGGCCGTTAGGAAACACCATATATTTT CSAREARRPLGNTIYF
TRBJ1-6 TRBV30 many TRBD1 TGTGCCTGGAACCGTGACAGGGTGAATTCACCCCTCCACTTT CAWNRDRVNSPLHF
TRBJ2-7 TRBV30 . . TGTGCCTGGAGTGTATCGCAGATAACCTACGAGCAGTACTTC CAWSVSQITYEQYF
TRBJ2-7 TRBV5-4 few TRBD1 TGTGCCAGCAGCTTGAATGAGGGACAGGGAGCCTACGAGCAGTACTTC CASSLNEGQGAYEQYF
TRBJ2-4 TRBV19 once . TGTGCCAGTAGTATCAGCTTAGCCAAAAACATTCAGTACTTC CASSISLAKNIQYF
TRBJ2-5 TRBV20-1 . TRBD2 TGCAGTGCTAGAGATCATCTAGCGGGAGGGTGGGAGACCCAGTACTTC CSARDHLAGGWETQYF
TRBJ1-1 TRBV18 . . TGTGCCAGCTCACGGTTGGGGTACCCGGGGAGCACTGAAGCTTTCTTT CASSRLGYPGSTEAFF
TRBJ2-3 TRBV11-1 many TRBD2 TGTGCCAGCAGGAGGACTAGCGGGGGGGCTGTCACAGATACGCAGTATTTT CASRRTSGGAVTDTQYF
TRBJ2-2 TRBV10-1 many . TGCGCCAGCAGTGAGACCTGGAATAGGCGGGAGCTGTTTTTT CASSETWNRRELFF
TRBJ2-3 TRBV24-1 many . TGTGCCACCAGTAGCAGGGTTGGCACAGATACGCAGTATTTT CATSSRVGTDTQYF
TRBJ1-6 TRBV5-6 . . TGTGCCAGCAGCGACGCCGGGGTGGGGATATTTAATTCACCCCTCCACTTT CASSDAGVGIFNSPLHF
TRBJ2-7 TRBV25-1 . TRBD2 TGTGCCAGCAGTGAATATGGGCTAGCGGGGGTAGGCGAGCAGTACTTC CASSEYGLAGVGEQYF
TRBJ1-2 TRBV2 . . TGTGCCAGCAGTGACAGGGGTGGGGGGGGCTACACCTTC CASSDRGGGGYTF
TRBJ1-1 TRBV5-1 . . TGCGCCAGCAGCTTGGTCTGGGGGGCGGACACTGAAGCTTTCTTT CASSLVWGADTEAFF
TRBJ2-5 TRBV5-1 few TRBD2 TGCGCCAGCAGCTTCCCTCCGGGACTAGCGGGGGGGATAGAGACCCAGTACTTC CASSFPPGLAGGIETQYF
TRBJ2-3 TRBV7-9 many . TGTGCCAGCAGCATCCCGGGCCTGTCTTTT CASSIPGLSF
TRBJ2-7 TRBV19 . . TGTGCCAGTAGTATACACGAACAGGGCAAGGAGCAGTACTTC CASSIHEQGKEQYF
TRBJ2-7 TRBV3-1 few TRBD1 TGTGCCAGCAGCAACCGGGACAGAAGCTCCTACGAGCAGTACTTC CASSNRDRSSYEQYF
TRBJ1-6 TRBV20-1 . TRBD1 TGCAGTGCTAGAGAGGCGACAGGGGAATGGTCACCCCTCCACTTT CSAREATGEWSPLHF
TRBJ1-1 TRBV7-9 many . TGTGCCAGCAGCTTATCTCGACAGAACACTGAAGCTTTCTTT CASSLSRQNTEAFF
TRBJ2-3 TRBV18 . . TGTGCCAGCTCATGGGCGGATACGCAGTATTTT CASSWADTQYF
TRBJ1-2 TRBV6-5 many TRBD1 TGTGCCAGCAGTTCGGGACAGGGGGGCTACACCTTC CASSSGQGGYTF
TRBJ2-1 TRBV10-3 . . TGTGCCATCACGGATGGCAGGGACTACAATGAGCAGTTCTTC CAITDGRDYNEQFF
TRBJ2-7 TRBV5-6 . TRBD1 TGTGCCAGCAGCTACGGACAGGGAGCCGGCGAGCAGTACTTC CASSYGQGAGEQYF
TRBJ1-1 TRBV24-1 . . TGTGCCACCAAAAAAGCCCGGGACACAGAATTGAACACTGAAGCTTTCTTT CATKKARDTELNTEAFF
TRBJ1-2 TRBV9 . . TGTGCCAGCAGCGTAGGAGTAGGGTATGGCTACACCTTC CASSVGVGYGYTF
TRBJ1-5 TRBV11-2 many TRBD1 TGTGCCAGCAGCCGAGGGACAGGGGGCCAGCCCCAGCATTTT CASSRGTGGQPQHF
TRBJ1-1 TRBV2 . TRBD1 TGTGCCAGCAGTGGCCGGACAGGGGAAACTGAAGCTTTCTTT CASSGRTGETEAFF
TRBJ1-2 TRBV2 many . TGTGCCAGCAAGGAATTAGAGACAGTCGGCTACACCTTC CASKELETVGYTF
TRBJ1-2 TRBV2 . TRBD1 TGTGCCAGCAGTACCCGGGACAGTCCCTATGGCTACACCTTC CASSTRDSPYGYTF
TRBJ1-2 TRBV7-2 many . TGTGCCAGCAGCCCCCAAGGGGATGCCGCTGGCTACACCTTC CASSPQGDAAGYTF
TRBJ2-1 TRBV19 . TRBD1 TGTGCCAGTAGTTTGGACAGGAGGAGGCTAAATGAGCAGTTCTTC CASSLDRRRLNEQFF
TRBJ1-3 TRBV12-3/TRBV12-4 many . TGTGCCAGCAGCGGCGGGGACAACGCTGGAAACACCATATATTTT CASSGGDNAGNTIYF
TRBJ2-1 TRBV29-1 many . TGCAGCGTCGGAGCGGACTCCTACAATGAGCAGTTCTTC CSVGADSYNEQFF
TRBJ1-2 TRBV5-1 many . TGCGCCAGCAGCTTGGAAGGGGACGTCAACTATGGCTACACCTTC CASSLEGDVNYGYTF
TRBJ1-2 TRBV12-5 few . TGTGCTAGTGGACCTATCGAGTCAAACTATGGCTACACCTTC CASGPIESNYGYTF
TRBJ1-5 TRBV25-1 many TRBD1 TGTGCCAGCAGTGACCGGACAGGGCAGCAGCCCCAGCATTTT CASSDRTGQQPQHF
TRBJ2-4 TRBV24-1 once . TGTGCCACCAGTGGTTTAAGACAGCTCCTAGCCAAAAACATTCAGTACTTC CATSGLRQLLAKNIQYF
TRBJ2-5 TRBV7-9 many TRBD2 TGTGCCAGCAGCAAGGGACTAGCGGGGGGGCCGGCGACCCAGTACTTC CASSKGLAGGPATQYF
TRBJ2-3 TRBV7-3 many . TGTGCCAGCAGCTTAAGGGCCGTGTATGGACTTAGCACAGATACGCAGTATTTT CASSLRAVYGLSTDTQYF
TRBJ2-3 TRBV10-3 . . TGTGCCCTCTCGGTCCGGGACAACACAGATACGCAGTATTTT CALSVRDNTDTQYF
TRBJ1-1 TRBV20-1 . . TGCAGTGCTAGACCACGCACCCGGGACCCCCTTTGGGCGGGCGCGGTAGCTTTCTTT CSARPRTRDPLWAGAVAFF
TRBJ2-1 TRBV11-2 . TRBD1 TGTGCCAGCAGGACATTGAGGGGGCCGTACAATGAGCAGTTCTTC CASRTLRGPYNEQFF
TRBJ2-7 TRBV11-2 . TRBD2 TGTGCCAGCAGCACACAGACTAGCGGGGGGATCTACGAGCAGTACTTC CASSTQTSGGIYEQYF
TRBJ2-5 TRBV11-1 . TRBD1 TGTGCCAGCAGCCCCAATCTTGACAGGGGCCAGACCCAGTACTTC CASSPNLDRGQTQYF